Below are 11 T cell receptor beta chains sequenced from a single sample in a study of T cell repertoires in cytomegalovirus infection. One entry per CDR3 protein results from TCRdb running MiXCR on the reads. The data show about 200,000 distinct CDR3 sequences, 9.5% seen once. The sequenced material came from PBMCs. Receptors were obtained from a human donor in good health (CMV status not recorded). Some clones in this sample may be carry-over from other donors' samples.

This clonotype has only a few counts. This chain joins TRBV19 and TRBJ2-5, with D possibly being TRBD2 (6 bases). The V end was cut by 5 bases, the J end by 5 bases, with 12 bases between. The CDR3 sequence is 13 residues long. Germline CDR1 and CDR2: LNHDA and SQIVND (reference sequence). The CDR3 reads CASSPGARETQYF. DNA for the CDR3: TGTGCCAGTAGTCCGGGAGCCCGCGAGACCCAGTACTTC.

This rearrangement joins TRBV20-1 to TRBJ2-1; 11 bases line up with TRBD2. Germline CDR1 is DFQATT and CDR2 is SNEGSKA (reference sequence). The CDR3 loop spans 18 amino acids. V was pared by 3 bases and J by 0 bases, with 10 bases of the junction left unmatched. The DNA for the CDR3 is TGCAGTGCTAGCCGGGCTAGCGGGGGGATTAGCTCCTACAATGAGCAGTTCTTC. Amino acid sequence: CSASRASGGISSYNEQFF.

V is TRBV14 and J is TRBJ2-1; possible D gene TRBD2, 6 bases. V dropped 0 bases and J dropped 3 bases, with 12 bases sitting between them. The germline CDR1 and CDR2 sequences are SGHDN and FVKESK. The CDR3 is 16 residues long. CDR3 DNA sequence: TGTGCCAGCAGCCAAGAGACCCGGGGGAACTACAATGAGCAGTTCTTC. This translates into CASSQETRGNYNEQFF.

This clonotype was picked up many times. This sequence joins TRBV28 and TRBJ1-1; a weak D match, TRBD1 (6 bases). Germline V gene lookup returns CDR1 MDHEN and CDR2 SYDVKM. V was pared by 7 bases and J by 5 bases, with 17 bases between. The CDR3 covers 14 residues. CDR3: CASKVWGARTEAFF. DNA for the CDR3: TGTGCCAGCAAAGTGTGGGGGGCGAGGACTGAAGCTTTCTTT.

This chain uses TRBV7-9 with TRBJ2-1; 12 nucleotides line up with TRBD2. The CDR3 length is 14 residues. Germline V gene sequence: CDR1 SEHNR, CDR2 FQNEAQ (reference sequence). The trim removed 1 base at V and 11 bases at J, leaving 3 bases unmatched. In nucleotides, the CDR3 is TGTGCCAGCAGCTTAGTGACTAGCGGGGGCCAGCAGTTCTTC. Its translation is CASSLVTSGGQQFF.

This chain connects TRBV6-8 to TRBJ1-1, with D possibly TRBD1 on 6 matching bases. Deletions cut 0 bases from V and 2 bases from J, with 13 bases between. Per the germline V gene, CDR1 is MNHGY and CDR2 is SAAAGT. The CDR3 runs 16 residues. The chain's CDR3 is CASSYSSGTYNTEAFF. The CDR3 bases are TGTGCCAGCAGTTACTCGAGTGGGACATACAACACTGAAGCTTTCTTT.

This clonotype was found many times. J is TRBJ2-1 and V is TRBV7-2, with D hard to call. The V end lost 1 base, the J end lost 0 bases, and 10 bases lay between the germline ends. The germline gives CDR1 SGHTA, CDR2 FQGNSA. This CDR3 is built from 16 residues. CDR3: CASSLVAASSYNEQFF. CDR3 nucleotide sequence: TGTGCCAGCAGCTTAGTTGCAGCTAGCTCCTACAATGAGCAGTTCTTC.

This clonotype was observed at least ten times. The rearrangement joins TRBV7-2 to TRBJ2-7; D not resolved. V was clipped by 4 bases and J by 3 bases, with 13 bases between them. CDR3 length equals 14 residues. Germline loops: CDR1 SGHTA, CDR2 FQGNSA. This chain's CDR3 is CASSSPVANYEQYF. In DNA form, the CDR3 reads TGTGCCAGCAGCTCACCGGTGGCCAACTACGAGCAGTACTTC.

This clonotype has ten or more counts. The genes are TRBV7-2 and TRBJ1-3, with D perhaps TRBD1 (6 bases). The CDR3 contains 16 residues. CDR1 and CDR2 from the germline V gene are SGHTA and FQGNSA. Between the trimmed V and J ends, which lost 2 bases and 8 bases, there was a span of 19 bases. CDR3 amino acids: CASSLSFTGYKDTIYF. The CDR3 DNA follows: TGTGCCAGCAGCTTAAGTTTCACAGGGTATAAGGACACCATATATTTT.

This clonotype was seen only a few times. Just one base apart from a much larger clone, this may be a read error. The chain is built from TRBV7-6 and TRBJ2-3; no definite D call. V lost 6 bases and J lost 2, with 3 bases in between. Germline CDR1 is SGHVS and CDR2 is FNYEAQ. The CDR3 has 11 residues. CDR3 protein: CASRTTDTQYF. The CDR3 DNA is TGTGCCAGCAGGACCACAGATACGCAGTATTTT.

This clonotype was observed many times. The chain links TRBV10-3 to TRBJ2-4; 12 bases align to TRBD1. V gave up 11 bases and J gave up 3 bases; unmatched junction bases: 14. The germline CDR1 and CDR2 sequences are ENHRY and SYGVKD. This CDR3 has 17 residues. CDR3 loop: CAVSGTGGLEDKNIQYF. CDR3 bases: TGTGCCGTATCCGGGACAGGGGGCCTTGAGGACAAAAACATTCAGTACTTC.